The 11 T cell receptor beta chains listed next were all sequenced from one sample in a study of cytomegalovirus exposure and HLA in healthy donors. The PCR used 60 Vbeta and 13 Jbeta primers. Generated by immunoSEQ multiplex PCR, the TCRdb table keeps only in-frame clones and is missing some. The sample includes over 70,000 clones. Sequences were obtained from PBMCs. All receptors come from a woman between 40 and 50 years old in good health and CMV-seropositive.

The chain recombines TRBV10-2 with TRBJ2-5; 7 bases are a match to TRBD2. V was pared by 5 bases and J by 7 bases, with 4 bases of the junction left unmatched. The CDR3 length is 12 residues. Germline-derived CDR1 and CDR2 are WSHSY and SAAADI. The CDR3: CASSPIAGTQYF. The CDR3 DNA follows: TGCGCCAGCAGTCCAATAGCGGGGACCCAGTACTTC.

The gene calls are TRBV7-2 and TRBJ1-2; 7 bases line up with TRBD1. The CDR3 contains 13 residues. CDR1 and CDR2 (germline): SGHTA, FQGNSA. The V segment lost 5 bases and the J segment 6 bases; nucleotides outside the gene matches: 6. The CDR3: CASSPQGGDGYTF. The CDR3 DNA sequence: TGTGCCAGCAGCCCCCAAGGGGGCGATGGCTACACCTTC.

The gene calls are TRBV19 and TRBJ2-5; 9 bases line up with TRBD2. The DNA matches TRBJ2-7 better at its end, which makes the J call doubtful. Germline V gene lookup returns CDR1 LNHDA and CDR2 SQIVND (reference sequence). The CDR3 spans 18 residues. The CDR3 loop is CASSARAPALAGTYEQYF. DNA of the CDR3: TGTGCCAGTAGCGCCAGGGCCCCGGCTCTAGCGGGGACCTACGAGCAGTACTTC.

The chain links TRBV9 to TRBJ2-6, with D unclear. From germline, CDR1 is SGDLS and CDR2 YYNGEE. This CDR3 is 15 amino acids long. V was clipped by 2 bases and J by 0 bases, with 6 bases between them. CDR3 residues: CASSVAVSGANVLTF. The CDR3 DNA reads as TGTGCCAGCAGCGTGGCGGTCTCTGGGGCCAACGTCCTGACTTTC.

V gene TRBV5-1 combines with J gene TRBJ1-4; possibly TRBD1 for D (5 bases). The V gene's germline CDR1 is SGHRS and CDR2 YFSETQ. This CDR3 region has 14 residues. The V gene lost 0 bases and the J gene lost 7 bases, with 10 bases spanning the gap. CDR3 nucleotides: TGCGCCAGCAGCTTGGTCCCCGGGGGTGAAAAACTGTTTTTT. It is translated as CASSLVPGGEKLFF.

The CDR3 nucleotides read TGTGCCAGCAGTAATAGCGGGGTTAGCACAGATACGCAGTATTTT. The encoded protein is CASSNSGVSTDTQYF. The genes are TRBV28 and TRBJ2-3; 8 nucleotides agree with TRBD2. The germline V gene has CDR1 MDHEN and CDR2 SYDVKM. CDR3 length equals 15 residues. The ends lost 5 bases at V and 0 bases at J; junction bases unmatched: 4.

The V call is TRBV19, the J call TRBJ1-4; 9 nucleotides match TRBD1. V dropped 5 bases and J dropped 5; count of bases not matched to a gene: 6. The CDR3 has 15 amino acids. From germline, CDR1 is LNHDA and CDR2 SQIVND (reference sequence). CDR3: CASSATGTGNEKLFF. Written as DNA, the CDR3 is TGTGCCAGTAGTGCAACCGGGACAGGGAATGAAAAACTGTTTTTT.

The chain combines TRBV4-1 with TRBJ2-1, with TRBD2 as a possible D gene (6 bases). In germline, CDR1 is MGHRA, CDR2 YSYEKL. The CDR3 totals 15 residues. The V gene lost 5 bases and the J gene lost 6 bases, with 17 bases spanning the gap. The CDR3: CASSLVGGMINEQFF. The DNA for the CDR3 is TGCGCCAGCAGCTTGGTCGGCGGGATGATCAATGAGCAGTTCTTC.

J is TRBJ2-1 and V is TRBV7-3; TRBD2 might be the D (7 bases). The CDR3 contains 15 residues. V gave up 2 bases and J gave up 7 bases, with 15 bases separating them. From germline, CDR1 is SGHTA and CDR2 FQGTGA. For the CDR3, the DNA is TGTGCCAGCAGCTTAGACGGGGGGCTGAGGAATGAGCAGTTCTTC. Translated, it gives CASSLDGGLRNEQFF.

This sequence joins TRBV7-2 and TRBJ2-5; 9 bases match TRBD2. Trimming took 2 bases from V and 1 from J; bases not matched to a gene: 5. CDR1 is SGHTA and CDR2 is FQGNSA in the germline V gene. The CDR3 is 16 amino acids. Here the CDR3 reads CASSLLAGLTQETQYF. Here the CDR3 DNA reads TGTGCCAGCAGCTTACTAGCGGGGCTGACCCAAGAGACCCAGTACTTC.

The V call is TRBV7-8, the J call TRBJ1-2; possible D gene TRBD1, 5 bases. This CDR3 is built from 13 residues. The V end was cut by 5 bases, the J end by 6 bases, with 13 bases between. From germline, CDR1 is SGHVS and CDR2 FQNEAQ. Here the CDR3 reads CASSHRDFNGYTF. The CDR3 DNA follows: TGTGCCAGCAGCCACCGGGACTTCAATGGCTACACCTTC.